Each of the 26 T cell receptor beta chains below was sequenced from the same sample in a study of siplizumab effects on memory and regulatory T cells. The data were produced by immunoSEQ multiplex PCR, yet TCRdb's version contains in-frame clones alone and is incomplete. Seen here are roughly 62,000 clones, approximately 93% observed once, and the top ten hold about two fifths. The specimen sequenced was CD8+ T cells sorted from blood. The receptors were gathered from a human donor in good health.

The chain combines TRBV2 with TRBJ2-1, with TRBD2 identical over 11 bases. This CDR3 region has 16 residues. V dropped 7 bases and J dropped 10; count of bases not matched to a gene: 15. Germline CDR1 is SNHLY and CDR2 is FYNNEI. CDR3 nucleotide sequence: TGTGCCAGCATCCCCGGGAGACTAGCGGGATCTTCCGAGCAGTTCTTC. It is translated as CASIPGRLAGSSEQFF. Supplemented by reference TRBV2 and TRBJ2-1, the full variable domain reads EPEVTQTPSHQVTQMGQEVILRCVPISNHLYFYWYRQILGQKVEFLVSFYNNEISEKSEIFDDQFSVERPDGSNFTLKIRSTKLEDSAMYFCASIPGRLAGSSEQFFGPGTRLTVL.

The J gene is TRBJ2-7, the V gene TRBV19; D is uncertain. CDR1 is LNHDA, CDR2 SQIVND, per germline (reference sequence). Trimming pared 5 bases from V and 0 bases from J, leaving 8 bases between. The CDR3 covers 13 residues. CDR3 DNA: TGTGCCAGTAGTCCAGGAATCTCCTACGAGCAGTACTTC. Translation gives CASSPGISYEQYF.

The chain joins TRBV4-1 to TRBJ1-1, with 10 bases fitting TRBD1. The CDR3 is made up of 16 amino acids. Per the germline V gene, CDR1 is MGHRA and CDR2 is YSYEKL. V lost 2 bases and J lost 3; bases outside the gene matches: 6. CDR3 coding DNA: TGCGCCAGCAGCCAATCCCAGACAGGGGGCTACACTGAAGCTTTCTTT. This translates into CASSQSQTGGYTEAFF.

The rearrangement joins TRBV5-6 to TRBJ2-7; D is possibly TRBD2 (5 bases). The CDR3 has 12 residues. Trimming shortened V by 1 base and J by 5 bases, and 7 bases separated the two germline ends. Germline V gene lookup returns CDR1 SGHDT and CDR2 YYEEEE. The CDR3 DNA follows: TGTGCCAGCAGCTTGCTAGCAGACGAGCAGTACTTC. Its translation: CASSLLADEQYF.

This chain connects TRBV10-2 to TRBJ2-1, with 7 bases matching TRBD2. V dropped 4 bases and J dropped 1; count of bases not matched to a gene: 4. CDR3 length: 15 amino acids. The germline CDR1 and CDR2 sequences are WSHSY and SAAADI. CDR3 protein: CASSGTGLSYNEQFF. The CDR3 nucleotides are TGCGCCAGCAGTGGCACGGGACTATCCTACAATGAGCAGTTCTTC.

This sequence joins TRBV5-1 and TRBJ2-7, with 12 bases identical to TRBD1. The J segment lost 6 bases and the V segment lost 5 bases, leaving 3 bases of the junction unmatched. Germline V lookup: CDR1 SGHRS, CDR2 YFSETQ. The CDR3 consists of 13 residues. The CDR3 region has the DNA TGCGCCAGCAGGGGGACAGGGGGCTCCGAGCAGTACTTC. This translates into CASRGTGGSEQYF.

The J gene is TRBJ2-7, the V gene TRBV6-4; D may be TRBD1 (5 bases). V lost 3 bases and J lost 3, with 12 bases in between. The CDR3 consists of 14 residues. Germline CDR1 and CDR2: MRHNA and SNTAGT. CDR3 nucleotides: TGTGCCAGCAGTGAAGAGGAAGGGGACTACGAGCAGTACTTC. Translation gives CASSEEEGDYEQYF.

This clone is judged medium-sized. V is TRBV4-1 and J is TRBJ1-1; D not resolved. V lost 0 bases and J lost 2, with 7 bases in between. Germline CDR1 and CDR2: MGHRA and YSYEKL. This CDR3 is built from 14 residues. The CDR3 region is CASSQESLNTEAFF. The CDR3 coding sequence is TGCGCCAGCAGCCAAGAAAGCCTTAACACTGAAGCTTTCTTT.

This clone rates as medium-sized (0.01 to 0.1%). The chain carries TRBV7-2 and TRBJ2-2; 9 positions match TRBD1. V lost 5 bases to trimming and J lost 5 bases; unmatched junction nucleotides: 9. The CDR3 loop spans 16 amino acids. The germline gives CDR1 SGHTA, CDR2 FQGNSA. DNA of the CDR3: TGTGCCAGCAGCGCGTACGGGACAGGGAGTACCGGGGAGCTGTTTTTT. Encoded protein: CASSAYGTGSTGELFF.

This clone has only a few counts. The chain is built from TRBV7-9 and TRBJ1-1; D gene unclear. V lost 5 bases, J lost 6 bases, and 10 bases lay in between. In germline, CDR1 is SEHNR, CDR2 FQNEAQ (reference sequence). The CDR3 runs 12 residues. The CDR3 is CASSLGRSEAFF. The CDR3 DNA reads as TGTGCCAGCAGCCTCGGGAGGTCTGAAGCTTTCTTT.

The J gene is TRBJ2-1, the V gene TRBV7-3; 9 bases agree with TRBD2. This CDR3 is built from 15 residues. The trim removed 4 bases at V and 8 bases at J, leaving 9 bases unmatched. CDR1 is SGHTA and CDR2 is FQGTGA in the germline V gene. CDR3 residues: CASSSLAGEGDEQFF. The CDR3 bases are TGTGCCAGCAGCTCATTAGCGGGAGAGGGGGATGAGCAGTTCTTC.

CDR3 coding DNA: TGTGCCAGCAGTTCGGACAACTATCAGCCCCAGCATTTT. Translation gives CASSSDNYQPQHF. This chain connects TRBV27 to TRBJ1-5; tentatively, D is TRBD1 (5 bases). Trimming left V 4 bases short and J 5 bases short, with 9 bases between. The germline V gene encodes CDR1 MNHEY and CDR2 SMNVEV (reference sequence). This CDR3 is built from 13 residues.

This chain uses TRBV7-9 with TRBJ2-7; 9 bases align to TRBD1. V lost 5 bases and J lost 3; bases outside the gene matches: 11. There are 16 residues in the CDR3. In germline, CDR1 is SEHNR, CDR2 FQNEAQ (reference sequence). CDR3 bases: TGTGCCAGCAGCCGAGTTGGGGACAGGGCATACTACGAGCAGTACTTC. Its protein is CASSRVGDRAYYEQYF. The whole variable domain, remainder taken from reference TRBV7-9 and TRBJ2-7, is DTGVSQNPRHKITKRGQNVTFRCDPISEHNRLYWYRQTLGQGPEFLTYFQNEAQLEKSRLLSDRFSAERPKGSFSTLEIQRTEQGDSAMYLCASSRVGDRAYYEQYFGPGTRLTVT.

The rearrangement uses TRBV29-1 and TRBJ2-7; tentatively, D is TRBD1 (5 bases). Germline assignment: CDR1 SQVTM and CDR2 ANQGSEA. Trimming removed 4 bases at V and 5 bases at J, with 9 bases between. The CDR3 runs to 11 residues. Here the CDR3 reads CSVVEGDEQYF. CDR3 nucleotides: TGCAGCGTTGTCGAAGGGGACGAGCAGTACTTC.

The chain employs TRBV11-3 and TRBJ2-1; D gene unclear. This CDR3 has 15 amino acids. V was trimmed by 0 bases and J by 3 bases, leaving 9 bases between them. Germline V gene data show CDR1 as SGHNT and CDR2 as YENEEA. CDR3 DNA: TGTGCCAGCAGCTTAGATACGAAGGGCTACAATGAGCAGTTCTTC. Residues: CASSLDTKGYNEQFF.

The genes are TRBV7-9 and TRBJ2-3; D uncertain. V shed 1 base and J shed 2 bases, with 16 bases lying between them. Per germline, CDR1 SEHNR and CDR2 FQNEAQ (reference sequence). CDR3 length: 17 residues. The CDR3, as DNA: TGTGCCAGCAGCTTAGTTATGGACGGCCCGCTCACAGATACGCAGTATTTT. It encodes CASSLVMDGPLTDTQYF.

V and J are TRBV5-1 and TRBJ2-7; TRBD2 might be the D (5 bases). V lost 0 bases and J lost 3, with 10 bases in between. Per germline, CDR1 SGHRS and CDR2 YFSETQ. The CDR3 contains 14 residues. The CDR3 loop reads CASSLGLGLYEQYF. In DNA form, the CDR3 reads TGCGCCAGCAGCTTGGGCTTAGGACTCTACGAGCAGTACTTC.

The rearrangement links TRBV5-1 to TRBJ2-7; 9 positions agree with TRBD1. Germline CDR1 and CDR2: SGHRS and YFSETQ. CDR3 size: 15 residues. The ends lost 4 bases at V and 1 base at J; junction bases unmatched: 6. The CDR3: CASSITGTGSYEQYF. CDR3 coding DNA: TGCGCCAGCAGCATCACCGGGACAGGGTCCTACGAGCAGTACTTC.

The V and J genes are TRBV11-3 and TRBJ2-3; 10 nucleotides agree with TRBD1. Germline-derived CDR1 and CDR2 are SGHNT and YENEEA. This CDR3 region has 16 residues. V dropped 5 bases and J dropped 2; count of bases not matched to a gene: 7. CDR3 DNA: TGTGCCAGCAGCCAGGCCGGGACAGGGGTCACAGATACGCAGTATTTT. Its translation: CASSQAGTGVTDTQYF.

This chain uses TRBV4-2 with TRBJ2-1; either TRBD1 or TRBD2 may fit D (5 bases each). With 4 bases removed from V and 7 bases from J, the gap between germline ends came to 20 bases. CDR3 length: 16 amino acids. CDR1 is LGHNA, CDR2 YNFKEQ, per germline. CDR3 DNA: TGTGCCAGCAGCCTCACAATAATGGGCGAGGGGAATGAGCAGTTCTTC. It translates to CASSLTIMGEGNEQFF.

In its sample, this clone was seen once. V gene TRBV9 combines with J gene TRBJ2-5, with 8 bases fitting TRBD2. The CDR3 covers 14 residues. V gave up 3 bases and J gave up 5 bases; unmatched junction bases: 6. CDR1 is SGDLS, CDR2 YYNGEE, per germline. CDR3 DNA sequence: TGTGCCAGCAGCGAGAGCGGGAGCGGGGAGACCCAGTACTTC. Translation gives CASSESGSGETQYF.

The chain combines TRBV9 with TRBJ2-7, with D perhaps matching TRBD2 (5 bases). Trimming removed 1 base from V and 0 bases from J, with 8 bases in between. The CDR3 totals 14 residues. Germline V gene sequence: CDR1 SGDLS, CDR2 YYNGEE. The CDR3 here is CASSVTRDSYEQYF. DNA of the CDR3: TGTGCCAGCAGCGTAACCCGGGACTCCTACGAGCAGTACTTC. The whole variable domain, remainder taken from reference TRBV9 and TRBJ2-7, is DSGVTQTPKHLITATGQRVTLRCSPRSGDLSVYWYQQSLDQGLQFLIQYYNGEERAKGNILERFSAQQFPDLHSELNLSSLELGDSALYFCASSVTRDSYEQYFGPGTRLTVT.

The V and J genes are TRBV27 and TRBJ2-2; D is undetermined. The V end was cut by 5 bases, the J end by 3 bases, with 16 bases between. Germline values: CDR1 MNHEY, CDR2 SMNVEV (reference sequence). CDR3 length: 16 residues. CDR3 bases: TGTGCCAGCAGTCCCGTTGGTAGGGTGCACACCGGGGAGCTGTTTTTT. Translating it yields CASSPVGRVHTGELFF.

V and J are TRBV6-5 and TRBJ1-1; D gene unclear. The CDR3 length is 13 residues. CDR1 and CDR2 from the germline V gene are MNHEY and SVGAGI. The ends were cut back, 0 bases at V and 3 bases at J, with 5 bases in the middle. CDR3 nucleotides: TGTGCCAGCAGTTACTCGACACACACTGAAGCTTTCTTT. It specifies CASSYSTHTEAFF.

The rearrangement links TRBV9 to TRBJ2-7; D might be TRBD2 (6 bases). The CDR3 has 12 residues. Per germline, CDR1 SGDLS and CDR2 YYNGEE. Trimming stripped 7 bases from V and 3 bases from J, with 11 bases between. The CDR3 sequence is CASGRWDYEQYF. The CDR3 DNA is TGTGCCAGCGGGAGGTGGGACTACGAGCAGTACTTC.

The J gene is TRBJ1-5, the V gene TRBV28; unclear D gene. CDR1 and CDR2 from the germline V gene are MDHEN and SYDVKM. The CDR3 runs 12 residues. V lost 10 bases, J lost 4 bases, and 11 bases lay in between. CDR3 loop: CAIQRSNQPQHF. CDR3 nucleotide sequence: TGTGCCATCCAGAGGTCTAATCAGCCCCAGCATTTT.